The 19 T cell receptor beta chains reported below all come from one sample, sequenced in a study of T cell responses to AZD1222 COVID-19 vaccine. Clones were read by immunoSEQ multiplex PCR, and TCRdb kept only the in-frame ones, dropping some. The data show about 90,000 clones, with approximately 86% seen just once and roughly 7.9% held by the top ten. The input for sequencing was peripheral blood, taken on day 0 of AZD1222 vaccination. These receptors were obtained from an adult in good health.

With respect to this clone: Other nucleotide sequences in the sample specify the same CDR3. The V call is TRBV7-9, the J call TRBJ1-2, with no clear D. In germline, CDR1 is SEHNR, CDR2 FQNEAQ (reference sequence). Trimming pared 1 base from V and 4 bases from J, leaving 4 bases between. CDR3 size: 12 residues. The CDR3 loop reads CASSLEGYGYTF. Here the CDR3 DNA reads TGTGCCAGCAGCTTAGAGGGCTATGGCTACACCTTC.

The chain carries TRBV5-6 and TRBJ1-1; 11 nucleotides align to TRBD1. The ends lost 4 bases at V and 6 bases at J; junction bases unmatched: 5. The CDR3 length is 14 residues. CDR1 is SGHDT and CDR2 is YYEEEE in the germline V gene. The CDR3 DNA is TGTGCCAGCAGCCCAGGGACAGGGGGGGCTGAAGCTTTCTTT. Translation gives CASSPGTGGAEAFF.

The V call is TRBV7-9, the J call TRBJ2-7; D is possibly TRBD1 (6 bases). V lost 5 bases and J 3 bases, leaving 14 bases between the germline ends. CDR1 and CDR2 (germline): SEHNR, FQNEAQ (reference sequence). The CDR3 spans 14 residues. CDR3 sequence reads: CASSDVKGDYEQYF. The CDR3 nucleotides are TGTGCCAGCAGCGATGTCAAGGGGGACTACGAGCAGTACTTC.

The chain links TRBV12-5 to TRBJ2-6; unclear D gene. The germline gives CDR1 LGHNT, CDR2 FRNRAP. The CDR3 runs 20 residues. Trimming cost V 2 bases and J 0 bases, with 20 bases left between them. CDR3 residues: CASGLKDPETRSSGANVLTF. The CDR3 nucleotides read TGTGCTAGTGGTTTGAAGGACCCAGAAACCCGGAGCTCTGGGGCCAACGTCCTGACTTTC.

This sequence joins TRBV7-9 and TRBJ1-4; a weak D match, TRBD1 (5 bases). Trimming took off 5 bases at V and 3 bases at J, with 13 bases between the two ends. CDR3 length equals 15 residues. In germline, CDR1 is SEHNR, CDR2 FQNEAQ (reference sequence). The CDR3, as DNA: TGTGCCAGCAGCCCGGGGCCACCTCCTAATGAAAAACTGTTTTTT. Protein product: CASSPGPPPNEKLFF.

The chain couples TRBV6-2 or TRBV6-3 to TRBJ2-7; 8 bases align to TRBD2. J was trimmed by 2 bases and V by 1 base; bases with no gene match: 13. The CDR3 is 18 residues long. The V gene's germline CDR1 is MNHEY and CDR2 SVGEGT. The CDR3 loop is CASSYWGLASGLTYEQYF. DNA for the CDR3: TGTGCCAGCAGTTACTGGGGCCTGGCTAGCGGGTTGACCTACGAGCAGTACTTC.

The chain combines TRBV9 with TRBJ1-6, with D perhaps TRBD1 (5 bases). CDR3 length equals 14 residues. From germline, CDR1 is SGDLS and CDR2 YYNGEE. The V end was cut by 0 bases, the J end by 8 bases, with 9 bases between. Written as DNA, the CDR3 is TGTGCCAGCAGCGTAGGGGGGGTTGATTCACCCCTCCACTTT. Translation: CASSVGGVDSPLHF.

The CDR3 nucleotides read TGTGCCAGCAGCCCAACAAGGACTAGCGGGACCGTAGATACGCAGTATTTT. It specifies CASSPTRTSGTVDTQYF. The V gene is TRBV4-2, the J gene TRBJ2-3; TRBD2 agrees at 12 bases. From germline, CDR1 is LGHNA and CDR2 YNFKEQ. The CDR3 covers 17 residues. J lost 5 bases, V lost 4 bases, and 10 bases had no gene match.

V and J are TRBV24-1 and TRBJ1-1; D is unclear. CDR1 and CDR2 (germline): KGHDR, SFDVKD. V dropped 2 bases and J dropped 0 bases, with 9 bases sitting between them. This CDR3 region has 15 residues. As DNA, the CDR3 is TGTGCCACCAGTGATTCCGGTGGGATGAACACTGAAGCTTTCTTT. Protein sequence: CATSDSGGMNTEAFF.

This sequence joins TRBV28 and TRBJ1-2, with TRBD1 as a possible D gene (6 bases). Trimming left V 2 bases short and J 4 bases short, with 11 bases between. The germline V gene encodes CDR1 MDHEN and CDR2 SYDVKM. The CDR3 consists of 14 residues. CDR3 coding DNA: TGTGCCAGCAGTTTACTGGGACACCTCTATGGCTACACCTTC. Protein product: CASSLLGHLYGYTF.

This clone has a handful of counts. The rearrangement links TRBV4-1 to TRBJ2-1, with D possibly being TRBD2 (6 bases). Germline V lookup: CDR1 MGHRA, CDR2 YSYEKL. V was clipped by 4 bases and J by 6 bases, with 16 bases between them. The CDR3 consists of 15 residues. The CDR3 DNA sequence: TGCGCCAGCAGCCGGTTATGGGACGGGAGCAATGAGCAGTTCTTC. It translates to CASSRLWDGSNEQFF.

The rearrangement uses TRBV3-1 (or the pseudogene TRBV3-2) and TRBJ2-3, with 7 positions matching TRBD1. The CDR3 covers 14 residues. The J segment lost 0 bases and the V segment lost 6 bases, leaving 3 bases of the junction unmatched. Germline assignment: CDR1 LGHDT and CDR2 YNNKEL (reference sequence). The CDR3 bases are TGTGCCAGCAGAATACAGGGGAGCACAGATACGCAGTATTTT. Its translation: CASRIQGSTDTQYF.

The chain employs TRBV5-1 and TRBJ2-3, with 12 bases aligning to TRBD1. The V and J ends lost 0 bases and 0 bases, in that order; junction bases with no gene match: 5. This CDR3 contains 18 residues. Germline CDR1 and CDR2: SGHRS and YFSETQ. CDR3 amino acids: CASSLEGTGGPSTDTQYF. The CDR3 DNA sequence: TGCGCCAGCAGCTTGGAGGGGACAGGGGGCCCTAGCACAGATACGCAGTATTTT.

CDR3 residues: CASSPERIGGKEQYF. The CDR3 coding sequence is TGTGCCAGCAGCCCGGAACGGATAGGGGGCAAAGAGCAGTACTTC. The chain links TRBV5-4 to TRBJ2-7, with 7 bases aligning to TRBD1. Looked up from germline, CDR1 is SGHNT and CDR2 is YYREEE (reference sequence). The CDR3 is 15 residues long. The ends lost 4 bases at V and 7 bases at J; junction bases unmatched: 14.

The chain couples TRBV29-1 to TRBJ2-3, with D possibly matching TRBD2 (7 bases). The germline gives CDR1 SQVTM, CDR2 ANQGSEA. V lost 3 bases and J lost 1, with 14 bases in between. The CDR3 contains 15 residues. DNA of the CDR3: TGCAGCGTTGATAGAGGGGGGGTCGGCACAGATACGCAGTATTTT. Translating it yields CSVDRGGVGTDTQYF.

V and J are TRBV7-8 and TRBJ1-5; 11 nucleotides agree with TRBD1. V lost 4 bases to trimming and J lost 5 bases; unmatched junction nucleotides: 4. This CDR3 has 15 residues. Germline CDR1 reads SGHVS; CDR2 reads FQNEAQ. The CDR3 coding sequence is TGTGCCAGCAGCTCGGGACAGGGGGTTGATCAGCCCCAGCATTTT. Translated, it gives CASSSGQGVDQPQHF.

The V call is TRBV7-2, the J call TRBJ2-7; the match to TRBD1 covers 11 bases. The ends lost 5 bases at V and 2 bases at J; junction bases unmatched: 8. The CDR3 runs 16 residues. CDR1 and CDR2 (germline): SGHTA, FQGNSA. The CDR3 sequence: CASSRPPGQGAYEQYF. The CDR3 region has the DNA TGTGCCAGCAGCCGCCCCCCGGGACAGGGGGCCTACGAGCAGTACTTC.

This clone was picked up a small number of times. The chain combines TRBV7-7 with TRBJ2-3; 11 bases align to TRBD2. In germline, CDR1 is SSHAT, CDR2 FNYEAQ (reference sequence). The CDR3 contains 16 residues. J was trimmed by 0 bases and V by 5 bases; bases with no gene match: 4. CDR3 in DNA: TGTGCCAGCAGCCCGACTAGCGGGGCTAGCACAGATACGCAGTATTTT. It yields the protein CASSPTSGASTDTQYF. The full variable domain, rest sourced from reference TRBV7-7 and TRBJ2-3, is GAGVSQSPRYKVTKRGQDVTLRCDPISSHATLYWYQQALGQGPEFLTYFNYEAQPDKSGLPSDRFSAERPEGSISTLTIQRTEQRDSAMYRCASSPTSGASTDTQYFGPGTRLTVL.

The V call is TRBV7-2, the J call TRBJ2-1, with 10 bases matching TRBD1. V was clipped by 1 base and J by 6 bases; unmatched bases: 6. Germline CDR1 and CDR2: SGHTA and FQGNSA. CDR3 length: 16 amino acids. The CDR3 region is CASSLGTGGTGNEQFF. CDR3 bases: TGTGCCAGCAGCTTAGGGACAGGGGGGACTGGCAATGAGCAGTTCTTC. The full variable domain, rest sourced from reference TRBV7-2 and TRBJ2-1, is GAGVSQSPSNKVTEKGKDVELRCDPISGHTALYWYRQSLGQGLEFLIYFQGNSAPDKSGLPSDRFSAERTGGSVSTLTIQRTQQEDSAVYLCASSLGTGGTGNEQFFGPGTRLTVL.